The rows below give T cell receptor beta chains drawn from one sample of a study of T cell changes during pregnancy in multiple sclerosis. Clones were sequenced by immunoSEQ multiplex PCR, and TCRdb holds only the in-frame ones, with some missing. Here the sample spans 90,000 to 120,000 clones, around 92% being singletons. This material consisted of peripheral blood, taken in the third trimester of pregnancy. Receptors were obtained from a female donor in good health, enrolled as a control in a pregnancy study. Both conserved end residues are part of each CDR3. Fields, in order: CDR3 DNA, CDR3 protein, D gene, V gene, J gene, clone size. D genes are given only for firm matches. Size is stated for part of the rows, as once, few or many counts, or as a class when the clone is expanded.

DNA: TGTGCCAGTAACCCGCGGACAGCATTTAATGAAAAACTGTTTTTT; CDR3: CASNPRTAFNEKLFF; D: NA; V: TRBV19; J: TRBJ1-4; size: once
DNA: TGTGCCAGCAGCCAACAGGACGGGACAGGGGGCTACGAGCAGTACTTC; CDR3: CASSQQDGTGGYEQYF; D: TRBD1; V: TRBV4-2; J: TRBJ2-7; size: NA
DNA: TGTGCCAGCAGCGAGGGTGGCGGTGGCTACACCTTC; CDR3: CASSEGGGGYTF; D: NA; V: TRBV2; J: TRBJ1-2; size: NA
DNA: TGTGCCAGCAGCTTAGGCCAGGGTGACACTGAAGCTTTCTTT; CDR3: CASSLGQGDTEAFF; D: NA; V: TRBV7-2; J: TRBJ1-1; size: few
DNA: TGTGCCAGCAGCTCGGGACAGATCACCGGGGAGCTGTTTTTT; CDR3: CASSSGQITGELFF; D: TRBD1; V: TRBV7-2; J: TRBJ2-2; size: NA
DNA: TGTGCCAGCAGGAAGGGACAGCCCTACGAGCAGTACTTC; CDR3: CASRKGQPYEQYF; D: TRBD1; V: TRBV7-2; J: TRBJ2-7; size: once
DNA: TGTGCCAGCAGTATAGCTAGCGGGGTCTCCCCGGGGGAGCTGTTTTTT; CDR3: CASSIASGVSPGELFF; D: TRBD2; V: TRBV6-6; J: TRBJ2-2; size: NA
DNA: TGTGCCAGCAGCGTAGAGGATCTCCCCGGGGATGAGCAGTTCTTC; CDR3: CASSVEDLPGDEQFF; D: NA; V: TRBV9; J: TRBJ2-1; size: NA
DNA: TGTGCCAGCAGCCCTGGGGGGGCAGGGGACAATGAGCAGTTCTTC; CDR3: CASSPGGAGDNEQFF; D: NA; V: TRBV4-2; J: TRBJ2-1; size: once
DNA: TGTGCCAGCAGCTTACTGTTGGGACAGCTCAACACTGAAGCTTTCTTT; CDR3: CASSLLLGQLNTEAFF; D: TRBD1; V: TRBV7-8; J: TRBJ1-1; size: NA
DNA: TGTGCCAGCAGCTTAGACGCTAGCTCCTACGAGCAGTACTTC; CDR3: CASSLDASSYEQYF; D: NA; V: TRBV7-8; J: TRBJ2-7; size: NA
DNA: TGTGCCAGCAGTTACTCGGGGGGGCGGGCTGAAGCTTTCTTT; CDR3: CASSYSGGRAEAFF; D: NA; V: TRBV6-6; J: TRBJ1-1; size: NA
DNA: TGTGCCAGCAGCGCAGGAACAGGGCTCAGGAACTATGGCTACACCTTC; CDR3: CASSAGTGLRNYGYTF; D: NA; V: TRBV9; J: TRBJ1-2; size: NA
DNA: TGCGCCAGCACCCCGGAGGGGGGGCTGAAGGGCTACACCTTC; CDR3: CASTPEGGLKGYTF; D: NA; V: TRBV5-1; J: TRBJ1-2; size: NA
DNA: TGCGCCAGCAGCCAAGGGAGTTTAGAAGCTTTCTTT; CDR3: CASSQGSLEAFF; D: NA; V: TRBV4-1; J: TRBJ1-1; size: NA
DNA: TGCGCCAGCAGCCAAGAGAACGGGGGTAGCACAGATACGCAGTATTTT; CDR3: CASSQENGGSTDTQYF; D: NA; V: TRBV4-3; J: TRBJ2-3; size: NA
DNA: TGTGCCAGCAGCACCCGACTAGCGGGGGCCGGGGAGCTGTTTTTT; CDR3: CASSTRLAGAGELFF; D: TRBD2; V: TRBV9; J: TRBJ2-2; size: NA
DNA: TGTGCCAGCTTCCGGGGGGCGGGGGTCCTCTACGAGCAGTACTTC; CDR3: CASFRGAGVLYEQYF; D: NA; V: TRBV27; J: TRBJ2-7; size: NA
DNA: TGTGCCTGGAGTCTGACAGAGAAAGCTTTCTTT; CDR3: CAWSLTEKAFF; D: NA; V: TRBV30; J: TRBJ1-1; size: NA
DNA: TGTGCCAGCAGTGAAGTTGGGGGGTTGTTCGATGAGCAGTTCTTC; CDR3: CASSEVGGLFDEQFF; D: NA; V: TRBV6-1; J: TRBJ2-1; size: NA